What follows are 8 T cell receptor beta chains derived from one specimen sequenced in a study of blood T cell repertoires in COVID-19. Using immunoSEQ multiplex PCR, the repertoire was profiled, and TCRdb retains in-frame clones only, with some absent. This repertoire shows hundreds of thousands of clones, about 85% found once; its top ten account for about 2.5%. Sequenced sample: PBMCs or T cells enriched from blood (not recorded which). The receptors here all came from a woman between 45 and 65 years old who had recovered from COVID-19.

The chain links TRBV7-9 to TRBJ1-1; no definite D call. Germline V gene lookup returns CDR1 SEHNR and CDR2 FQNEAQ (reference sequence). V lost 2 bases and J 6 bases, leaving 13 bases between the germline ends. CDR3 length equals 14 residues. CDR3 loop: CASSLSGEGSEAFF. The CDR3 DNA follows: TGTGCCAGCAGCTTATCCGGGGAAGGCTCTGAAGCTTTCTTT. Full variable domain (rest looked up from reference TRBV7-9 and TRBJ1-1): DTGVSQNPRHKITKRGQNVTFRCDPISEHNRLYWYRQTLGQGPEFLTYFQNEAQLEKSRLLSDRFSAERPKGSFSTLEIQRTEQGDSAMYLCASSLSGEGSEAFFGQGTRLTVV.

The V gene is TRBV7-3, the J gene TRBJ1-2; 8 nucleotides agree with TRBD1. The trim removed 5 bases at V and 1 base at J, leaving 3 bases unmatched. The germline gives CDR1 SGHTA, CDR2 FQGTGA. This CDR3 has 14 residues. The CDR3 loop reads CASSLGQVNYGYTF. The CDR3 coding sequence is TGTGCCAGCAGCCTGGGACAGGTTAACTATGGCTACACCTTC.

The V gene is TRBV5-1, the J gene TRBJ1-6, with D maybe TRBD1 (6 bases). Trimming took 4 bases from V and 9 from J, leaving 20 bases between them. CDR3 length equals 16 residues. Germline CDR1 SGHRS, CDR2 YFSETQ. DNA for the CDR3: TGCGCCAGCAGCAAACTCGGGGACACAAGCGGTTCACCCCTCCACTTT. Amino acids: CASSKLGDTSGSPLHF.

The genes are TRBV7-9 and TRBJ2-7; no firm D call. V was pared by 1 base and J by 5 bases, with 12 bases between. Looked up from germline, CDR1 is SEHNR and CDR2 is FQNEAQ (reference sequence). This CDR3 is built from 14 residues. The CDR3 DNA sequence: TGTGCCAGCAGCTTAGTACTACTGGCGAACGAGCAGTACTTC. Its translation is CASSLVLLANEQYF.

The chain links TRBV6-2 or TRBV6-3 to TRBJ1-5; 9 bases line up with TRBD1. CDR1 is MNHEY and CDR2 is SVGEGT in the germline V gene. This CDR3 comprises 15 residues. V trimming: 6 bases; J trimming: 6 bases; junction bases outside the gene matches: 9. In DNA form, the CDR3 reads TGTGCCAGCAGCCACGGGGGACAGGGACGTCAGCCCCAGCATTTT. As protein: CASSHGGQGRQPQHF.

The chain combines TRBV6-1 with TRBJ1-1, with D tentatively TRBD1 (5 bases). Trimming cost V 2 bases and J 3 bases, with 10 bases left between them. The CDR3 is 14 amino acids. Germline-derived CDR1 and CDR2 are MNHNS and SASEGT. Here the CDR3 DNA reads TGTGCCAGCAGTGAAAGCAGGGCGGACACTGAAGCTTTCTTT. It translates to CASSESRADTEAFF.

J is TRBJ2-7 and V is TRBV1; the DNA was not used to check the table's D call, TRBD2. TRBV1 is given as a pseudogene. The CDR3 spans 15 residues. This CDR3 reads CTSSHRSGREYEQYF. The CDR3 region has the DNA TGCACCAGCAGCCACCGTAGCGGGAGAGAATACGAGCAGTACTTC.

V is TRBV11-2 and J is TRBJ2-1; 10 positions match TRBD2. J was trimmed by 15 bases and V by 5 bases; bases with no gene match: 16. CDR3 length equals 15 residues. Germline V gene sequence: CDR1 SGHAT, CDR2 FQNNGV. CDR3 bases: TGTGCCAGCAGCCCGACTAGCGGGCGGTCAGTGAGGTCGTTCTTC. It yields the protein CASSPTSGRSVRSFF.